Below, 18 T cell receptor beta chains from the same sample are listed, as sequenced in a study of graft-versus-host responses after intestinal transplantation. Their cognate antigens are unknown. Assay: immunoSEQ multiplex PCR; the TCRdb copy retains only in-frame clones and omits some. The data hold 80,000 to 100,000 clones, with less than 95% observed a single time. The sample consisted of unstimulated CD8+ T cells sorted from spleen or lymph node cells, taken before transplant. The origin of the receptors is a human donor who was the organ donor for an intestinal transplant.

V and J are TRBV2 and TRBJ2-1; 12 bases are a match to TRBD2. Germline V gene data show CDR1 as SNHLY and CDR2 as FYNNEI. Trimming at V came to 7 bases and at J to 10 bases, leaving 8 bases not matched to a gene. CDR3 length: 14 amino acids. CDR3 sequence (DNA): TGTGCCAGCACCAGACTAGCGGGAGATCGGGAGCAGTTCTTC. Protein: CASTRLAGDREQFF.

The gene calls are TRBV28 and TRBJ2-1; 8 bases map to TRBD2. This CDR3 comprises 20 residues. J lost 0 bases, V lost 8 bases, and 21 bases had no gene match. Germline V gives CDR1 MDHEN, CDR2 SYDVKM. CDR3 sequence: CASPPKNRPGTRGSYNEQFF. The CDR3 coding sequence is TGTGCCAGCCCCCCGAAGAACCGTCCCGGGACTAGAGGCTCCTACAATGAGCAGTTCTTC.

This clone appeared once. This sequence joins TRBV29-1 and TRBJ1-2; TRBD1 might be the D (5 bases). The V gene's germline CDR1 is SQVTM and CDR2 ANQGSEA. The CDR3 runs 14 residues. Trimming took 2 bases from V and 7 from J, leaving 17 bases between them. The CDR3 here is CSVENHVAGPGYTF. The CDR3 nucleotides read TGCAGCGTTGAAAATCACGTGGCAGGGCCTGGCTACACCTTC.

The chain combines TRBV2 with TRBJ2-7; perhaps TRBD2 as D (6 bases). CDR1 SNHLY and CDR2 FYNNEI come from the germline V gene. V lost 4 bases and J 5 bases, leaving 18 bases between the germline ends. The CDR3 spans 15 residues. The DNA for the CDR3 is TGTGCCAGCAGTGGCCCAAGGTGGGGGGTCGACGAGCAGTACTTC. Translated: CASSGPRWGVDEQYF.

The chain combines TRBV4-2 with TRBJ2-1; D might be TRBD2 (6 bases). This CDR3 has 16 residues. Per germline, CDR1 LGHNA and CDR2 YNFKEQ. Trimming left V 4 bases short and J 1 base short, with 14 bases between. This chain's CDR3 is CASSLGGRTSYNEQFF. In nucleotides, the CDR3 is TGTGCCAGCAGCCTCGGGGGTAGAACTTCCTACAATGAGCAGTTCTTC.

The chain couples TRBV10-3 to TRBJ1-6; D perhaps matches TRBD1 (5 bases). The CDR3 contains 12 residues. The V end lost 5 bases, the J end lost 10 bases, and 9 bases lay between the germline ends. Germline CDR1 is ENHRY and CDR2 is SYGVKD. CDR3 protein: CAISQGWSPLHF. Here the CDR3 DNA reads TGTGCCATCAGTCAGGGTTGGTCACCCCTCCACTTT.

This clone occurred once. The J gene is TRBJ2-3, the V gene TRBV30; TRBD1 aligns across 10 bases. This CDR3 region has 15 residues. With V trimmed by 3 bases and J by 4 bases, 7 bases remained unmatched. Germline CDR1 GTSNPN, CDR2 SVGIG (reference sequence). DNA for the CDR3: TGTGCCTGGAGGGAGGGACAGGGGAATGCAGATACGCAGTATTTT. This codes for CAWREGQGNADTQYF.

The gene calls are TRBV9 and TRBJ2-3, with 7 bases aligning to TRBD2. Germline CDR1 and CDR2: SGDLS and YYNGEE. After removal of 4 bases from V and 1 base from J, the junction contained 6 bases not matched to a gene. CDR3 length: 15 residues. The CDR3 DNA follows: TGTGCCAGCAGCCCCAGCGCGGGGGGCACAGATACGCAGTATTTT. It translates to CASSPSAGGTDTQYF. Looking up the rest from reference TRBV9 and TRBJ2-3 gives the full variable domain: DSGVTQTPKHLITATGQRVTLRCSPRSGDLSVYWYQQSLDQGLQFLIQYYNGEERAKGNILERFSAQQFPDLHSELNLSSLELGDSALYFCASSPSAGGTDTQYFGPGTRLTVL.

V and J are TRBV19 and TRBJ2-3; 7 nucleotides align to TRBD1. Germline CDR1 is LNHDA and CDR2 is SQIVND (reference sequence). V was clipped by 3 bases and J by 2 bases; unmatched bases: 14. The CDR3 spans 18 residues. CDR3 DNA sequence: TGTGCCAGTAGTATTTGGGGAACTTACAGGGGTAACACAGATACGCAGTATTTT. This gives the protein CASSIWGTYRGNTDTQYF.

The V gene is TRBV6-1, the J gene TRBJ1-2; D may be TRBD1 (6 bases). Germline V gives CDR1 MNHNS, CDR2 SASEGT. Trimming took 3 bases from V and 5 from J, leaving 13 bases between them. This CDR3 has 14 amino acids. The CDR3 coding sequence is TGTGCCAGCAGTGAGTTTCAGGGGAATTATGGCTACACCTTC. This gives the protein CASSEFQGNYGYTF.

The chain carries TRBV27 and TRBJ1-5; TRBD1 matches 11 bases. CDR3 size: 16 residues. Germline-derived CDR1 and CDR2 are MNHEY and SMNVEV (reference sequence). V lost 7 bases, J lost 6 bases, and 11 bases stayed unmatched. The CDR3 region is CASIYPGQGVPQPQHF. The CDR3 DNA reads TGTGCCAGCATCTACCCGGGACAGGGGGTACCTCAGCCCCAGCATTTT.

V and J are TRBV30 and TRBJ2-7; D remains unclear. V lost 0 bases and J lost 2, with 8 bases in between. The CDR3 totals 13 residues. Germline V gene data show CDR1 as GTSNPN and CDR2 as SVGIG (reference sequence). CDR3 nucleotide sequence: TGTGCCTGGAGTGTAGGCGGAACCTACGAGCAGTACTTC. Its translation: CAWSVGGTYEQYF.

The V and J genes are TRBV10-1 and TRBJ2-5, with D unresolved. Germline CDR1 and CDR2: WNHNN and SYGVQD (reference sequence). The CDR3 is 13 residues long. V was clipped by 4 bases and J by 5 bases, with 11 bases between them. In DNA form, the CDR3 reads TGCGCCAGCAGTGCACTTACTTGGGAGACCCAGTACTTC. Protein sequence: CASSALTWETQYF.

This clone appeared a few times. V and J are TRBV11-2 and TRBJ2-5; D unresolved. CDR3 length equals 16 residues. Germline lookup yields CDR1 SGHAT and CDR2 FQNNGV. Trimming pared 4 bases from V and 5 bases from J, leaving 20 bases between. The CDR3 region has the DNA TGTGCCAGCAGCTCGCGCTCTAGTAGTGAACGGGAGACCCAGTACTTC. Its translation: CASSSRSSSERETQYF.

The chain links TRBV5-1 to TRBJ2-7; a weak D match, TRBD1 (5 bases). Deletions cut 1 base from V and 5 bases from J, with 7 bases between. The CDR3 spans 12 residues. Germline-derived CDR1 and CDR2 are SGHRS and YFSETQ. The CDR3: CASSLIGDEQYF. DNA for the CDR3: TGCGCCAGCAGCTTGATAGGGGACGAGCAGTACTTC. Using reference TRBV5-1 and TRBJ2-7 for the parts outside the CDR3, the full variable domain is KAGVTQTPRYLIKTRGQQVTLSCSPISGHRSVSWYQQTPGQGLQFLFEYFSETQRNKGNFPGRFSGRQFSNSRSEMNVSTLELGDSALYLCASSLIGDEQYFGPGTRLTVT.

The rearrangement links TRBV29-1 to TRBJ2-5, with D hard to call. The V gene lost 0 bases and the J gene lost 5 bases, with 16 bases spanning the gap. CDR1 and CDR2 from the germline V gene are SQVTM and ANQGSEA. The CDR3 covers 15 residues. CDR3 sequence reads: CSVEDLFEARETQYF. The DNA of the CDR3 is TGCAGCGTTGAAGATCTTTTCGAGGCTCGGGAGACCCAGTACTTC.

The chain uses TRBV9 and TRBJ2-1; 12 bases agree with TRBD2. Germline CDR1 and CDR2: SGDLS and YYNGEE. V dropped 7 bases and J dropped 7; count of bases not matched to a gene: 6. This CDR3 region has 14 residues. CDR3 DNA: TGTGCCAGCTCTCTAGCGGGAGGGGTGAATGAGCAGTTCTTC. It encodes CASSLAGGVNEQFF.

The chain links TRBV7-9 to TRBJ2-7; tentatively, D is TRBD1 (5 bases). With 3 bases removed from V and 6 bases from J, the gap between germline ends came to 12 bases. This CDR3 is 13 amino acids long. Germline-derived CDR1 and CDR2 are SEHNR and FQNEAQ (reference sequence). DNA for the CDR3: TGTGCCAGCAGCTTGGTCAGGGCAGGCGAGCAGTACTTC. This codes for CASSLVRAGEQYF.